This T cell receptor (beta chain) was recorded in a study of OX40 agonist ivuxolimab in advanced cancers. Autoimmune disease history or systemic immunosuppression excluded patients. Study-wide results and limits: Partial responders at 0.1-3.0 mg/kg showed near-lowest clonal expansion. CD4+ and CD8+ blood T cells expanded clonally by week 6 at 0.1 to 3.0 mg/kg. Some patients without response likewise showed low normalized clonal expansion.

On this clone itself: Its antigen is unknown.

The method was immunoSEQ multiplex PCR; TCRdb's version includes in-frame clones alone and lacks a portion of them. The sample has approximately 84,000 clones; about 88% are singletons. This receptor was taken from an adult with an advanced solid tumor such as melanoma, head and neck, liver or kidney cancer. The material was CD4+ or CD8+ T cells sorted from blood, obtained in a trial of the OX40 agonist ivuxolimab.

The CDR3 loop reads CASSFLAGLVQETQYF. Here the CDR3 DNA reads TGTGCCAGCAGCTTCCTAGCGGGACTAGTCCAAGAGACCCAGTACTTC. V usage is TRBV5-5 and J usage is TRBJ2-5; TRBD2 aligns across 9 bases. V dropped 2 bases and J dropped 1; count of bases not matched to a gene: 6. Looked up from germline, CDR1 is SGHKS and CDR2 is YYEKEE (reference sequence). This CDR3 contains 16 residues.